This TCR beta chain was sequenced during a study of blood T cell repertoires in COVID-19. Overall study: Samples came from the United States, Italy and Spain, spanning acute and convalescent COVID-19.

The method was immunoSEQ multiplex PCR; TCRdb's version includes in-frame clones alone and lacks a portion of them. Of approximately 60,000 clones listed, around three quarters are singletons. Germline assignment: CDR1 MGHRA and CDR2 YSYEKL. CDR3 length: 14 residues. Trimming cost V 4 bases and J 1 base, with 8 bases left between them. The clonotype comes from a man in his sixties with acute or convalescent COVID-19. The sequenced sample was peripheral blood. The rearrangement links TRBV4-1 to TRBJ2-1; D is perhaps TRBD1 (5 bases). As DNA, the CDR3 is TGCGCCAGCAGCCCCCCAGGGTCCTACAATGAGCAGTTCTTC. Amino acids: CASSPPGSYNEQFF.